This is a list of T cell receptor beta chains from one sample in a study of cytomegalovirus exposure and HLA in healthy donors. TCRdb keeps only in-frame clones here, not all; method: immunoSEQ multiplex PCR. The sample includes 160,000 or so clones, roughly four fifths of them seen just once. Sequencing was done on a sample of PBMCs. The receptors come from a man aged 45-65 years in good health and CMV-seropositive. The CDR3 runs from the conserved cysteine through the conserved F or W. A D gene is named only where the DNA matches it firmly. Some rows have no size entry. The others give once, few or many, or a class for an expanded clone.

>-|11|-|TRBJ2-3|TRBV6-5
CASFAGDTQYF
TGTGCCAGCTTCGCGGGGGATACGCAGTATTTT
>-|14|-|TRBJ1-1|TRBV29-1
CSVEDWGTNTEAFF
TGCAGCGTTGAAGACTGGGGGACTAACACTGAAGCTTTCTTT
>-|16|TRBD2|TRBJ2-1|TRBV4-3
CASSQQSGVTYNEQFF
TGCGCCAGCAGCCAACAAAGCGGGGTAACCTACAATGAGCAGTTCTTC
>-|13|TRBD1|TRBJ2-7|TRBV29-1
CSVSGTGAYEQYF
TGCAGCGTTTCCGGGACAGGGGCCTACGAGCAGTACTTC
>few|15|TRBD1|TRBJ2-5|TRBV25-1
CASSDELGGAETQYF
TGTGCCAGCAGTGATGAATTAGGGGGCGCGGAGACCCAGTACTTC
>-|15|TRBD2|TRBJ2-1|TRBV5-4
CASSFGGGRDNEQFF
TGTGCCAGCAGCTTCGGGGGGGGCCGTGACAATGAGCAGTTCTTC
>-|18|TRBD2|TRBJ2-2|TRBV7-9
CASSPRLAGALNTGELFF
TGTGCCAGCAGCCCTAGACTAGCGGGTGCACTTAACACCGGGGAGCTGTTTTTT
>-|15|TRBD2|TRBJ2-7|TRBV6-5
CASEELAGGPNEQYF
TGTGCCAGCGAGGAACTGGCGGGGGGGCCTAACGAGCAGTACTTC
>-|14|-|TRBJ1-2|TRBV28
CASSSPQGNYGYTF
TGTGCCAGCAGTTCCCCCCAGGGAAACTATGGCTACACCTTC
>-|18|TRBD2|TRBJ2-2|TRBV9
CASSVRRTSGRNTGELFF
TGTGCCAGCAGCGTGCGTCGGACTAGCGGGAGGAACACCGGGGAGCTGTTTTTT
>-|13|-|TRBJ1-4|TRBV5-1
CASSLAAGEKLFF
TGCGCCAGCAGCTTGGCCGCCGGGGAAAAACTGTTTTTT
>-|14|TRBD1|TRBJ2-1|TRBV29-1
CSVGQGFGYNEQFF
TGCAGCGTGGGACAGGGATTTGGCTACAATGAGCAGTTCTTC
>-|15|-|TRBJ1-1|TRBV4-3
CASSQVAGSNTEAFF
TGCGCCAGCAGCCAAGTGGCAGGATCGAACACTGAAGCTTTCTTT
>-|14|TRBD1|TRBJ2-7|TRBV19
CASSKGQGAVEQYF
TGTGCCAGTAGTAAGGGACAGGGGGCGGTCGAGCAGTACTTC
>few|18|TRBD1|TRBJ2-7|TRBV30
CAWSEPGQGARSSYEQYF
TGTGCCTGGAGTGAGCCGGGACAGGGGGCCCGAAGCTCCTACGAGCAGTACTTC
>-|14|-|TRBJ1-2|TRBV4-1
CASSQAGQFYGYTF
TGCGCCAGCAGCCAAGCGGGTCAGTTCTATGGCTACACCTTC